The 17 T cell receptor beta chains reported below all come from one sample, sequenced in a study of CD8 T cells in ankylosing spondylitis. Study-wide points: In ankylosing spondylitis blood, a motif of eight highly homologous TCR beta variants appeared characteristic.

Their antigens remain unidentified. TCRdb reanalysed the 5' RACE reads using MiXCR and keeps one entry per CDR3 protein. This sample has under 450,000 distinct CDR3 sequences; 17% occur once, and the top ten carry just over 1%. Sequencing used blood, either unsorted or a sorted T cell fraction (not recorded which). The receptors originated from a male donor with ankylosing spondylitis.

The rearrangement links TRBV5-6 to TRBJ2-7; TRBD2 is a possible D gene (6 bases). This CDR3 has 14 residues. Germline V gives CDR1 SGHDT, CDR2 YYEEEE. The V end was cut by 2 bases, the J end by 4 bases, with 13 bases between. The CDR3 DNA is TGTGCCAGCAGCTTCCGGGGACTCTCATACGAGCAGTACTTC. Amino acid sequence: CASSFRGLSYEQYF. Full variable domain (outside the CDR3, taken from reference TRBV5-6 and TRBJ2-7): DAGVTQSPTHLIKTRGQQVTLRCSPKSGHDTVSWYQQALGQGPQFIFQYYEEEERQRGNFPDRFSGHQFPNYSSELNVNALLLGDSALYLCASSFRGLSYEQYFGPGTRLTVT.

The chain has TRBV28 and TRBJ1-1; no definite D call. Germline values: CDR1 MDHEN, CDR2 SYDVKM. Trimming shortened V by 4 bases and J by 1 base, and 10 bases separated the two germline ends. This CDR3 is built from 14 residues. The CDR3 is CASSSGASNTEAFF. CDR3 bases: TGTGCCAGCAGTTCAGGCGCCTCGAACACTGAAGCTTTCTTT.

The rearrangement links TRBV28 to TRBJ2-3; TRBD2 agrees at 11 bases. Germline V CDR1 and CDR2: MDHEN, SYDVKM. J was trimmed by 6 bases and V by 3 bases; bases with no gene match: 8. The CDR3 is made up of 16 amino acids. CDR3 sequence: CASSLFLAGGWDTQYF. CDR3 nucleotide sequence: TGTGCCAGCAGTTTGTTTCTAGCGGGAGGTTGGGATACGCAGTATTTT.

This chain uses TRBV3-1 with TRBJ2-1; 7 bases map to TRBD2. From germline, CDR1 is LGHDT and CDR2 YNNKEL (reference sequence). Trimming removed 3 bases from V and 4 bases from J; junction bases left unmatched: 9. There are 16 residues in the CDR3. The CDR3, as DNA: TGTGCCAGCAGCCAGCCGGGCGGGAGTTCTTACAATGAGCAGTTCTTC. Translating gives CASSQPGGSSYNEQFF.

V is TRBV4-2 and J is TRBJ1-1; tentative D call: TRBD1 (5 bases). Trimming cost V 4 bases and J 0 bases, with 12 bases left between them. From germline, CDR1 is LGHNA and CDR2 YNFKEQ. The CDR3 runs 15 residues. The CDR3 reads CASSPQGPMNTEAFF. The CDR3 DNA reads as TGTGCCAGCAGCCCCCAGGGACCGATGAACACTGAAGCTTTCTTT.

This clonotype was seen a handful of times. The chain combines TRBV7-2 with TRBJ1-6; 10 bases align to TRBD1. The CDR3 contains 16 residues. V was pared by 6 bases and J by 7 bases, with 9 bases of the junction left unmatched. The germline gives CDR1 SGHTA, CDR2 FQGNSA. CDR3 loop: CASSAWGQGTNSPLHF. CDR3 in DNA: TGTGCCAGCAGTGCTTGGGGACAGGGGACCAATTCACCCCTCCACTTT.

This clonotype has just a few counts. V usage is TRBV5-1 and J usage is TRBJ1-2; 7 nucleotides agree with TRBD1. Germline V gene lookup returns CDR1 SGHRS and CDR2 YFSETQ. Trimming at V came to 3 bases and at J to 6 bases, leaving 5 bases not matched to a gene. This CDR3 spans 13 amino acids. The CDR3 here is CASSSGTADGYTF. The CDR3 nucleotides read TGCGCCAGCAGCTCCGGGACAGCCGATGGCTACACCTTC.

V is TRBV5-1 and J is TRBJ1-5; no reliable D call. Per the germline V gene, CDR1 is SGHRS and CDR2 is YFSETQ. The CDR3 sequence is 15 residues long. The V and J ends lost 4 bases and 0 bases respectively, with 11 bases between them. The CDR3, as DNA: TGCGCCAGCAGCCGGGCAGGAGATAGCAATCAGCCCCAGCATTTT. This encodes CASSRAGDSNQPQHF.

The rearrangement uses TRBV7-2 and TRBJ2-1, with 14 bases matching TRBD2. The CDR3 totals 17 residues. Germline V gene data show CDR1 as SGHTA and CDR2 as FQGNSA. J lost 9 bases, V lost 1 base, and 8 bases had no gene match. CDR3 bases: TGTGCCAGCAGCTTAGGGGGACTAGCGGGAGAGTGGGGTGAGCAGTTCTTC. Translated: CASSLGGLAGEWGEQFF.

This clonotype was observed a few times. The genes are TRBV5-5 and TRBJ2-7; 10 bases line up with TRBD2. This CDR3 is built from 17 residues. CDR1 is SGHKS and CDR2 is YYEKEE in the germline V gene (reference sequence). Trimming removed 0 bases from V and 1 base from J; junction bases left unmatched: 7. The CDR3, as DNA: TGTGCCAGCAGCTTGGAGCCTAGCGGGAGTTGGTCCTACGAGCAGTACTTC. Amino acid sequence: CASSLEPSGSWSYEQYF.

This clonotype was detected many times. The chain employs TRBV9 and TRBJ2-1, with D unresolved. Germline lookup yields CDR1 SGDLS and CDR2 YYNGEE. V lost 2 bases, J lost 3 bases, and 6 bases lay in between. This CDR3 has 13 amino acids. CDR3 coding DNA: TGTGCCAGCAGCGTGTCCGTCTACAATGAGCAGTTCTTC. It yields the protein CASSVSVYNEQFF.

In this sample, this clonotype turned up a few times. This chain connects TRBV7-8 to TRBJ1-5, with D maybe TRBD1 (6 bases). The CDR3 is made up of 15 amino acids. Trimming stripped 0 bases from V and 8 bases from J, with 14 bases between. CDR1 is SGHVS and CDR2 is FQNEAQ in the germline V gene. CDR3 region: CASSLARGGVKPQHF. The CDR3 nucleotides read TGTGCCAGCAGCTTAGCGAGAGGGGGTGTGAAGCCCCAGCATTTT.

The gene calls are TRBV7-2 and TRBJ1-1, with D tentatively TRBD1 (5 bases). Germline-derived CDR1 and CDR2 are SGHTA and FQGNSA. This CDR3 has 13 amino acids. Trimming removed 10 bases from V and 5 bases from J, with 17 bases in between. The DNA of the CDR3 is TGTGCCACCAGGCTCGGGGCGGGAACTGAAGCTTTCTTT. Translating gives CATRLGAGTEAFF.

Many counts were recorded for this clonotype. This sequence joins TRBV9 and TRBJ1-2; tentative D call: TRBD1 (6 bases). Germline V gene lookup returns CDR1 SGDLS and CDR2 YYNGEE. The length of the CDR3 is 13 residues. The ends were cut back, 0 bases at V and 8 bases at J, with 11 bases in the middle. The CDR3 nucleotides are TGTGCCAGCAGCGTAGAAAAGGGGGGAGGCTACACCTTC. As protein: CASSVEKGGGYTF.

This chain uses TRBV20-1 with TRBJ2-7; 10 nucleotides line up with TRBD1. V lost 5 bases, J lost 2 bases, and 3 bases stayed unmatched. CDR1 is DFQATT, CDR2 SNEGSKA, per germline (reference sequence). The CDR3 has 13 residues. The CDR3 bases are TGCAGTGCTCGGACAGGGGGGGCCTACGAGCAGTACTTC. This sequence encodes CSARTGGAYEQYF.

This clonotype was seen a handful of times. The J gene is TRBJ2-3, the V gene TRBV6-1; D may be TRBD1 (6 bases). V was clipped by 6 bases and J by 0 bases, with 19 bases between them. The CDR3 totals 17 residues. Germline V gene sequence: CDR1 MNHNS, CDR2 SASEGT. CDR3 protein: CASRPTGYGTSTDTQYF. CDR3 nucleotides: TGTGCCAGCAGGCCAACAGGGTATGGAACTAGCACAGATACGCAGTATTTT.

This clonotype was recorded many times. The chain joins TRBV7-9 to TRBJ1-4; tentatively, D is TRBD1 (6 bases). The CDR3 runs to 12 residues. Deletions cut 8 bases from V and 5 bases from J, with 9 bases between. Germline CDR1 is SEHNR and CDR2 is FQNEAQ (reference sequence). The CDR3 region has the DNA TGTGCCAGCGGACAGACGAATGAAAAACTGTTTTTT. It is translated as CASGQTNEKLFF. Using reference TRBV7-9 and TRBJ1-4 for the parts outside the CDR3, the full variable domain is DTGVSQNPRHKITKRGQNVTFRCDPISEHNRLYWYRQTLGQGPEFLTYFQNEAQLEKSRLLSDRFSAERPKGSFSTLEIQRTEQGDSAMYLCASGQTNEKLFFGSGTQLSVL.